Following are 17 T cell receptor beta chains from one sample sequenced in a study of neurological immune-mediated disorders. TCRdb analysed the 5' RACE reads with MiXCR anew, one entry per CDR3 protein. The sample consists of about 57,000 distinct CDR3 sequences, about 10% of them appearing once. The time point was: longitudinal time-point 1 (baseline). The sample comprised PBMCs. All receptors derive from a male donor with HTLV-1-associated myelopathy (HAM/TSP).

This clonotype was counted ten times or more. The chain uses TRBV20-1 and TRBJ2-5; no firm D call. The V gene lost 5 bases and the J gene lost 2 bases, with 6 bases spanning the gap. The CDR3 sequence is 11 residues long. Germline CDR1 DFQATT, CDR2 SNEGSKA (reference sequence). The CDR3 loop is CSADFQETQYF. In DNA form, the CDR3 reads TGCAGTGCTGACTTTCAAGAGACCCAGTACTTC.

This clonotype occurred many times. The chain employs TRBV5-6 and TRBJ1-6; no definite D call. The CDR3 runs to 15 residues. V shed 0 bases and J shed 7 bases, with 11 bases lying between them. Germline assignment: CDR1 SGHDT and CDR2 YYEEEE. CDR3 protein: CASSLGAQGNSPLHF. CDR3 nucleotides: TGTGCCAGCAGCTTGGGGGCACAAGGCAATTCACCCCTCCACTTT. Variable domain in full (rest from reference TRBV5-6 and TRBJ1-6): DAGVTQSPTHLIKTRGQQVTLRCSPKSGHDTVSWYQQALGQGPQFIFQYYEEEERQRGNFPDRFSGHQFPNYSSELNVNALLLGDSALYLCASSLGAQGNSPLHFGNGTRLTVT.

Many counts were recorded for this clonotype. The V and J genes are TRBV7-9 and TRBJ1-5; D possibly corresponds to TRBD1 (5 bases). The ends were cut back, 8 bases at V and 4 bases at J, with 9 bases in the middle. The CDR3 totals 12 residues. The V gene's germline CDR1 is SEHNR and CDR2 FQNEAQ (reference sequence). The CDR3 protein is CASGTDNQPQHF. Here the CDR3 DNA reads TGTGCCAGCGGGACCGATAATCAGCCCCAGCATTTT.

Ten or more counts support this clonotype. J is TRBJ2-5 and V is TRBV20-1; tentative D call: TRBD1 (5 bases). The CDR3 spans 15 residues. Germline CDR1 reads DFQATT; CDR2 reads SNEGSKA (reference sequence). The germline V and J ends were trimmed by 0 bases and 1 base, with 12 bases remaining between them. The CDR3 DNA reads TGCAGTGCTAGAGATCGGAAGGGGTTCCAAGAGACCCAGTACTTC. Amino acids: CSARDRKGFQETQYF.

The J gene is TRBJ2-7, the V gene TRBV20-1; TRBD1 matches 8 bases. Germline lookup yields CDR1 DFQATT and CDR2 SNEGSKA (reference sequence). V gave up 5 bases and J gave up 3 bases; unmatched junction bases: 3. This CDR3 region has 12 residues. The CDR3, as DNA: TGCAGTGCTTCGACAGGGGTCTACGAGCAGTACTTC. Translation gives CSASTGVYEQYF.

The table lists this clonotype with many counts. The chain employs TRBV5-6 and TRBJ2-7; unclear D gene. The germline V gene has CDR1 SGHDT and CDR2 YYEEEE. The CDR3 is 16 amino acids. V lost 1 base to trimming and J lost 3 bases, with 17 bases between them. DNA of the CDR3: TGTGCCAGCAGCTTGAGATCGGATCTCGGTAGCTACGAGCAGTACTTC. Translating it yields CASSLRSDLGSYEQYF.

This clonotype was seen many times. The rearrangement links TRBV20-1 to TRBJ2-5; D may be TRBD1 or TRBD2 (5 bases each). The CDR3 extends over 13 amino acids. The V end lost 5 bases, the J end lost 4 bases, and 14 bases lay between the germline ends. Germline V gives CDR1 DFQATT, CDR2 SNEGSKA (reference sequence). CDR3 in DNA: TGCAGTGCTGGGGACCGAAGAGGAGAGACCCAGTACTTC. As protein: CSAGDRRGETQYF.

This clonotype showed up many times. The chain couples TRBV7-3 to TRBJ2-6, with D hard to call. Per the germline V gene, CDR1 is SGHTA and CDR2 is FQGTGA. Trimming left V 4 bases short and J 0 bases short, with 4 bases between. The CDR3 has 14 residues. CDR3: CASSSLSGANVLTF. In DNA form, the CDR3 reads TGTGCCAGCAGCTCCCTCTCTGGGGCCAACGTCCTGACTTTC. The whole variable domain, remainder taken from reference TRBV7-3 and TRBJ2-6, is GAGVSQTPSNKVTEKGKYVELRCDPISGHTALYWYRQSLGQGPEFLIYFQGTGAADDSGLPNDRFFAVRPEGSVSTLKIQRTERGDSAVYLCASSSLSGANVLTFGAGSRLTVL.

This clonotype was counted ten times or more. The chain links TRBV10-3 to TRBJ1-5; TRBD1 matches 7 bases. This CDR3 contains 18 residues. The J segment lost 7 bases and the V segment lost 0 bases, leaving 15 bases of the junction unmatched. Germline CDR1 ENHRY, CDR2 SYGVKD. Written as DNA, the CDR3 is TGTGCCATCAGTGAGTCTGGGAGGGGGCAGCAGGCTCGCCAGCCCCAGCATTTT. Translation gives CAISESGRGQQARQPQHF.

This clonotype was seen repeatedly, ten times or more. The V and J genes are TRBV20-1 and TRBJ2-3, with TRBD1 matching over 9 bases. There are 15 residues in the CDR3. Germline assignment: CDR1 DFQATT and CDR2 SNEGSKA (reference sequence). V was pared by 2 bases and J by 6 bases, with 9 bases of the junction left unmatched. CDR3 bases: TGCAGTGCTAGACGAGCACAGGGGGCAGGGGATACGCAGTATTTT. Its translation: CSARRAQGAGDTQYF.

The chain has TRBV4-1 and TRBJ2-7; maybe TRBD2 (6 bases). Germline lookup yields CDR1 MGHRA and CDR2 YSYEKL. V dropped 3 bases and J dropped 1 base, with 10 bases sitting between them. The CDR3 contains 14 residues. The CDR3 nucleotides are TGCGCCAGCAGCCAGGCGGGACTTTCCTACGAGCAGTACTTC. As protein: CASSQAGLSYEQYF.

This clonotype appeared many times. This chain links TRBV5-1 with TRBJ2-5; 7 bases match TRBD2. Trimming cost V 5 bases and J 2 bases; bases outside gene matches: 6. The germline gives CDR1 SGHRS, CDR2 YFSETQ. The CDR3 contains 14 residues. In nucleotides, the CDR3 is TGCGCCAGCAGTTCTCTAGCGGTACAAGAGACCCAGTACTTC. It is translated as CASSSLAVQETQYF.

This chain links TRBV3-1 with TRBJ2-2, with 8 positions matching TRBD1. Germline V gene lookup returns CDR1 LGHDT and CDR2 YNNKEL (reference sequence). The junction had 8 bases not matched to a gene; V was cut back by 6 bases and J by 5 bases. The length of the CDR3 is 15 residues. The CDR3 here is CASRETGAWTGELFF. The CDR3 region has the DNA TGTGCCAGCAGGGAGACAGGGGCATGGACCGGGGAGCTGTTTTTT. The variable domain in full, completed from reference TRBV3-1 and TRBJ2-2, reads DTAVSQTPKYLVTQMGNDKSIKCEQNLGHDTMYWYKQDSKKFLKIMFSYNNKELIINETVPNRFSPKSPDKAHLNLHINSLELGDSAVYFCASRETGAWTGELFFGEGSRLTVL.

This clonotype was observed many times. The rearrangement uses TRBV20-1 and TRBJ2-1; no clear D. Germline V CDR1 and CDR2: DFQATT, SNEGSKA (reference sequence). The CDR3 totals 14 residues. V lost 3 bases, J lost 0 bases, and 9 bases lay in between. CDR3 loop: CSARMGNSYNEQFF. The CDR3 DNA follows: TGCAGTGCTAGGATGGGGAACTCCTACAATGAGCAGTTCTTC.

The chain couples TRBV28 to TRBJ1-1, with D hard to call. V lost 10 bases, J lost 0 bases, and 15 bases lay in between. Germline V gene sequence: CDR1 MDHEN, CDR2 SYDVKM. The CDR3 loop spans 14 amino acids. The CDR3 here is CATSFSWMNTEAFF. In DNA form, the CDR3 reads TGTGCCACTTCTTTTAGCTGGATGAACACTGAAGCTTTCTTT.

This clonotype has at least ten counts. The V and J genes are TRBV20-1 and TRBJ1-6, with 7 bases that match TRBD1. CDR1 and CDR2 from the germline V gene are DFQATT and SNEGSKA (reference sequence). J lost 8 bases, V lost 0 bases, and 7 bases had no gene match. This CDR3 is built from 15 residues. CDR3 coding DNA: TGCAGTGCTAGAGACGTGAAGGGGGCACATTCACCCCTCCACTTT. It encodes CSARDVKGAHSPLHF.

This clonotype is medium-sized (0.01 to 0.1%) within its sample. The rearrangement joins TRBV20-1 to TRBJ2-3; 14 positions match TRBD2. This CDR3 has 15 residues. Unmatched junction bases numbered 4, after V lost 6 bases and J lost 2 bases. The germline V gene has CDR1 DFQATT and CDR2 SNEGSKA (reference sequence). The CDR3 DNA is TGCAGTGCCCGACTAGCGGGGGGGCCCACAGATACGCAGTATTTT. This codes for CSARLAGGPTDTQYF.